This entry describes one T cell receptor beta chain. This specimen belongs to a study of T-cell reconstitution after alpha-beta-depleted transplantation in children. Per the germline V gene, CDR1 is KGHSH and CDR2 is LQKENI. V was clipped by 5 bases and J by 3 bases; unmatched bases: 12. The CDR3 loop spans 17 amino acids. TCRbeta library preparation incorporated unique molecular identifiers. Each CDR3 protein gets one entry after TCRdb re-called the PCR reads with MiXCR. The sample consists of 300,000 to 400,000 distinct CDR3 sequences, 13% of them appearing once. The gene calls are TRBV18 and TRBJ1-1, with TRBD1 matching over 10 bases. The receptor comes from a human donor who donated a stem cell graft to a child with Fanconi anemia. The sample consisted of PBMCs, taken from the stem cell graft. For the CDR3, the DNA is TGTGCCAGCTCATCGGGAATGGCGGGGACAGGGGACACTGAAGCTTTCTTT. This encodes CASSSGMAGTGDTEAFF.